Described below is a single TCR beta chain sequence and its context. Its target antigen remains unknown. No clone much larger than this one lies a single base away; base qualities are absent. The CDR3 has 13 amino acids, counting the end cysteine and phenylalanine. The CDR3 DNA has 39 bases and is translated from base 1. According to the germline V gene, CDR1 reads MGHRA and CDR2 reads YSYEKL. Trimming at the junction amounts to 0 bases on V and 6 bases on J, and the germline ends lie 8 bases apart. The library was produced with the immunoSEQ multiplex PCR assay. TCRdb provides this immuneACCESS table in a form limited to in-frame rearrangements. Some clones are lacking; in checked studies, under half of them reflect an unresolved V gene, and why the rest are absent is not known. Recorded for this sample are tens of thousands of clones; roughly 89% of them occurred a single time. The ten top clones hold roughly 0.58% of the sample.

This sample stems from a study of T cell changes during pregnancy in multiple sclerosis (dated by TCRdb to about 2019). Concerning the study at large: The study looked at changes in the T cell repertoire across pregnancy in women with multiple sclerosis.

This chain joins TRBV4-1 to TRBJ1-2, with no reliable assignment of the D segment. This clonotype originated in a female donor with multiple sclerosis, enrolled in a pregnancy study. Sequenced here: CD4+ T cells from peripheral blood mononuclear cells, sampled in the first trimester of pregnancy. The CDR3 loop reads CASSQDTGNGYTF. The sequenced DNA is TGCGCCAGCAGCCAAGATACCGGGAATGGCTACACCTTC.